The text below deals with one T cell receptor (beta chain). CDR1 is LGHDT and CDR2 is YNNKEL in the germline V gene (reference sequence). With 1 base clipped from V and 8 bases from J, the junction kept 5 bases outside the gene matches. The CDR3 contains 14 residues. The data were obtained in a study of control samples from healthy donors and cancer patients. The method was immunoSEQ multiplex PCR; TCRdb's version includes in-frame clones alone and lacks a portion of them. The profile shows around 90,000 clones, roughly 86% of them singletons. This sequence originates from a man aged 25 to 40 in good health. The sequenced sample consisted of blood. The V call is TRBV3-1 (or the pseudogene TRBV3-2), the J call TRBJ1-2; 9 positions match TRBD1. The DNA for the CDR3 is TGTGCCAGCAGCCAAGGCCCGGGACAGGGAGGCTACACCTTC. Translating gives CASSQGPGQGGYTF.